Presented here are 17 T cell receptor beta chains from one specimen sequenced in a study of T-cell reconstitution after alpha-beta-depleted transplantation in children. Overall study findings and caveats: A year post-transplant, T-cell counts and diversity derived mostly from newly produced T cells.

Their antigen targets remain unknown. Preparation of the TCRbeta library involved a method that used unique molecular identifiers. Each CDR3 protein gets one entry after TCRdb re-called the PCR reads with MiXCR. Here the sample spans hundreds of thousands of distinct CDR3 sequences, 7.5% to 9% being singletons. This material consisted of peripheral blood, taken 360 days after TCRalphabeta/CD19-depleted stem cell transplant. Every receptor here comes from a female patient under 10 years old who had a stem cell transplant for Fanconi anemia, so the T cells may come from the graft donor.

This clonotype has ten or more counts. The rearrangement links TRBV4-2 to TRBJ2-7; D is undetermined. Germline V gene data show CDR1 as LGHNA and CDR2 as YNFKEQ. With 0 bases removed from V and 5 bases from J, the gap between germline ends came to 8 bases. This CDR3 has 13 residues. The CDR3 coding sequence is TGTGCCAGCAGCCAAGATTGGGCCAACGAGCAGTACTTC. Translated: CASSQDWANEQYF.

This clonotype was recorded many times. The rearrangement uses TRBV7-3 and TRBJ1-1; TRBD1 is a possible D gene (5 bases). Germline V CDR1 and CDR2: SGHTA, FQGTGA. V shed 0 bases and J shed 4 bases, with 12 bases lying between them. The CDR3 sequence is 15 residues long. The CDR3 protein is CASSLTGTGGTEAFF. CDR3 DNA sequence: TGTGCCAGCAGCTTAACAGGGACCGGGGGCACTGAAGCTTTCTTT.

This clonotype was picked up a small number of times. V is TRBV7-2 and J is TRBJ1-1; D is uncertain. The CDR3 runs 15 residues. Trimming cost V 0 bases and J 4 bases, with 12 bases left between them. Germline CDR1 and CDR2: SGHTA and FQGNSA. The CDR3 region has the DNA TGTGCCAGCAGCTTAGCGTCGGTGGTGGGCACTGAAGCTTTCTTT. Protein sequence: CASSLASVVGTEAFF.

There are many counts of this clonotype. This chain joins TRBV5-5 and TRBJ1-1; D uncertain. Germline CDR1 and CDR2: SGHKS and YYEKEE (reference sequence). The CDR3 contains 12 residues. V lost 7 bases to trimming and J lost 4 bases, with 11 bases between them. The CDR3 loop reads CASGLFGTEAFF. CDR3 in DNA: TGTGCCAGCGGCCTTTTCGGCACTGAAGCTTTCTTT. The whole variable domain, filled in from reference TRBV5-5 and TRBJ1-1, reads DAGVTQSPTHLIKTRGQQVTLRCSPISGHKSVSWYQQVLGQGPQFIFQYYEKEERGRGNFPDRFSARQFPNYSSELNVNALLLGDSALYLCASGLFGTEAFFGQGTRLTVV.

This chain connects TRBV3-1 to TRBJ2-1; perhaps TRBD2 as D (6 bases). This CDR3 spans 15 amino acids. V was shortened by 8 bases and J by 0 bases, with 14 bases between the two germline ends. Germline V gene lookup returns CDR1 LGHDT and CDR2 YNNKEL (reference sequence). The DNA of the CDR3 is TGTGCCAGCTGCCCGCGGGGTCCCTCCTACAATGAGCAGTTCTTC. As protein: CASCPRGPSYNEQFF.

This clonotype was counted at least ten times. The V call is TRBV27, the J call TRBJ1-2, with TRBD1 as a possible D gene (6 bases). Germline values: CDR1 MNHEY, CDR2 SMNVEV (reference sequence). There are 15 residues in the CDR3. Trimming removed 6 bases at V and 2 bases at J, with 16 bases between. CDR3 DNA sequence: TGTGCCAGCAGCTTAAACGGACAGTGGAACTATGGCTACACCTTC. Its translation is CASSLNGQWNYGYTF.

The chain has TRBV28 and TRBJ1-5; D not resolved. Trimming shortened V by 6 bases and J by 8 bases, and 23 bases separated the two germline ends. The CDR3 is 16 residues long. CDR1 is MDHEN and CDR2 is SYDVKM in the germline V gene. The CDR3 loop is CASRYSPSQFMEPQHF. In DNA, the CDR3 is TGTGCCAGCAGGTATTCCCCCAGTCAGTTCATGGAGCCCCAGCATTTT.

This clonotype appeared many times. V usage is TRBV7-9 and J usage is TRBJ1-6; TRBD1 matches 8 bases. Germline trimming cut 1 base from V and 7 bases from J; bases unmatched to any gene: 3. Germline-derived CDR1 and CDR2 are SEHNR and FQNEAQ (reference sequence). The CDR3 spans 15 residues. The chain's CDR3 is CASSLGGQGNSPLHF. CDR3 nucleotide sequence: TGTGCCAGCAGCTTAGGTGGACAGGGAAATTCACCCCTCCACTTT.

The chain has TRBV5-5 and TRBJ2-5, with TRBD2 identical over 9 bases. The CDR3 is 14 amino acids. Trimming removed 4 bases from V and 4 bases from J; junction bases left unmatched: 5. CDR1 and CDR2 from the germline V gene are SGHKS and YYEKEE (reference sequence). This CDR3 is CASSPIAGVETQYF. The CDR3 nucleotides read TGTGCCAGCAGCCCCATAGCGGGGGTAGAGACCCAGTACTTC.

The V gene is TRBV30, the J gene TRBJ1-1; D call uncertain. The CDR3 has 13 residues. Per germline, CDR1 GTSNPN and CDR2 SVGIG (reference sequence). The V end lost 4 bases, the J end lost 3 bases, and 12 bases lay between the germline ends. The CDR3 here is CAWNRGLHTEAFF. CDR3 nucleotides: TGTGCCTGGAACCGCGGTCTCCACACTGAAGCTTTCTTT.

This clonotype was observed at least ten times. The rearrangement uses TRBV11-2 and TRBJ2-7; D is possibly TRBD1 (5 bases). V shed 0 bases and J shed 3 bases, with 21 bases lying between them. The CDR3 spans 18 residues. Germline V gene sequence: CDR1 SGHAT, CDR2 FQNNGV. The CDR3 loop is CASSLDSRTLKGYYEQYF. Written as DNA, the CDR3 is TGTGCCAGCAGCTTAGACTCTAGGACGCTAAAGGGGTACTACGAGCAGTACTTC.

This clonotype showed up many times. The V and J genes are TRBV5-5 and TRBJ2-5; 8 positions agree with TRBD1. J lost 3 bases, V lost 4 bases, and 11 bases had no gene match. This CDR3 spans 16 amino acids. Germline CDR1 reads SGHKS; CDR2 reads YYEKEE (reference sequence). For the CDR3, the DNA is TGTGCCAGCAGCGTGTTACCGGGACAGGAAAAAGAGACCCAGTACTTC. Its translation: CASSVLPGQEKETQYF.

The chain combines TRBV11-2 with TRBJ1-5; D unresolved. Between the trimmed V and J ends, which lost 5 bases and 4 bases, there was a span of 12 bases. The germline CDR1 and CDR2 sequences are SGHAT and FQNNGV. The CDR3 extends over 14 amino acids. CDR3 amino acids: CASSPGVGNQPQHF. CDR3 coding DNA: TGTGCCAGCAGCCCCGGCGTGGGGAATCAGCCCCAGCATTTT.

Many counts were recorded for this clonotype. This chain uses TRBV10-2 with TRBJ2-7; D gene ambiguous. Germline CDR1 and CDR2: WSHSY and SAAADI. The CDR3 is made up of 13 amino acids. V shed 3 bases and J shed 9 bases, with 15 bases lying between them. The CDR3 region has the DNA TGCGCCAGCAGTGATAACGACCCGTCAGGGCAGTACGTC. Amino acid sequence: CASSDNDPSGQYV.

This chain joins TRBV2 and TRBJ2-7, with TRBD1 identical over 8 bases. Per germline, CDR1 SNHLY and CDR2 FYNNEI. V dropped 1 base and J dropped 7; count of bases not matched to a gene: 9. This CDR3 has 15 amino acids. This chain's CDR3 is CASSEGFDRGEEQYF. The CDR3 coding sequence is TGTGCCAGCAGTGAAGGATTCGACAGGGGTGAGGAGCAGTACTTC.

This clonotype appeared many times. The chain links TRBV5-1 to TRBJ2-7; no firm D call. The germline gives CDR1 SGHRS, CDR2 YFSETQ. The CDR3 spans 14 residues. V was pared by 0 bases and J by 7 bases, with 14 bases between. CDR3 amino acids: CASSLAGFSREQYF. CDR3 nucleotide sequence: TGCGCCAGCAGCTTGGCCGGTTTCTCGCGGGAGCAGTACTTC.

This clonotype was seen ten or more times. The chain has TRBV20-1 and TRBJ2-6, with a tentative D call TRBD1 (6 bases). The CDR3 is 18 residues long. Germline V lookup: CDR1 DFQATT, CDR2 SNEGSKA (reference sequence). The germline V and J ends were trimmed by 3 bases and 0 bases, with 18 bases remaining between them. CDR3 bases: TGCAGTGCTAGGATAGGGACAAACGGGCTCTCTGGGGCCAACGTCCTGACTTTC. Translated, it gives CSARIGTNGLSGANVLTF.